The 11 T cell receptor beta chains below come from one sample, sequenced in a study of shared clonotypes between healthy human individuals. Sequencing was performed with immunoSEQ multiplex PCR; in TCRdb, only in-frame clones are kept and a portion is missing. The sample contains about 2.4 million clones, around nine tenths of which appear only once. The source material was naive CD4+ T cells sorted from blood. Subset given: CD45RA+ positively selected. These receptors all stem from a man aged 18 to 35 in good health.

The rearrangement uses TRBV5-1 and TRBJ1-2; 9 bases fit TRBD1. Germline trimming cut 5 bases from V and 8 bases from J; bases unmatched to any gene: 10. The CDR3 spans 14 residues. The germline gives CDR1 SGHRS, CDR2 YFSETQ. The CDR3 nucleotides are TGCGCCAGCAGGGAGGGACAGGGATATAGCGGCTACACCTTC. It yields the protein CASREGQGYSGYTF.

The V call is TRBV7-2, the J call TRBJ2-3, with TRBD2 matching 8 bases. The CDR3 has 16 residues. Trimming at V came to 6 bases and at J to 6 bases, leaving 14 bases not matched to a gene. The germline V gene encodes CDR1 SGHTA and CDR2 FQGNSA. The CDR3 region has the DNA TGTGCCAGCAGGCCGTCCCCGGGGGGGCTAGTTGATACGCAGTATTTT. It yields the protein CASRPSPGGLVDTQYF.

In the case of this clone: One junction end does not reproduce the germline sequence, and a read error may be involved. This chain links TRBV10-3 with TRBJ1-1, with D hard to call. The CDR3 consists of 13 residues. Germline V gene lookup returns CDR1 ENHRY and CDR2 SYGVKD. The CDR3, as DNA: TGTGCCAGCAGTTATAGTTTGAACACTGAAGCTTTCTTT. It specifies CASSYSLNTEAFF.

A remark on this clone: The same CDR3 arises from other DNA sequences in this sample as well. This chain uses TRBV18 with TRBJ1-1; 10 bases fit TRBD1. Trimming removed 3 bases from V and 3 bases from J; junction bases left unmatched: 1. Looked up from germline, CDR1 is KGHSH and CDR2 is LQKENI. The CDR3 has 14 amino acids. The CDR3 DNA reads TGTGCCAGCTCACCTGGGACAGGGGACACTGAAGCTTTCTTT. Protein sequence: CASSPGTGDTEAFF.

To note about this clone: In the same sample, other DNA sequences code for this CDR3. The chain employs TRBV18 and TRBJ1-4, with D unresolved. There are 13 residues in the CDR3. Trimming removed 6 bases at V and 0 bases at J, with 5 bases between. Germline lookup yields CDR1 KGHSH and CDR2 LQKENI. CDR3 coding DNA: TGTGCCAGCTCGCGGTCAACTAATGAAAAACTGTTTTTT. It encodes CASSRSTNEKLFF.

A word on this clone: This sample includes further DNA sequences coding for the same CDR3. The J gene is TRBJ2-7, the V gene TRBV6-1; D perhaps matches TRBD2 (6 bases). V lost 0 bases to trimming and J lost 1 base, with 7 bases between them. There are 14 residues in the CDR3. Germline CDR1 reads MNHNS; CDR2 reads SASEGT. Here the CDR3 reads CASSEAGGSYEQYF. Here the CDR3 DNA reads TGTGCCAGCAGTGAAGCGGGAGGTTCCTACGAGCAGTACTTC.

The chain joins TRBV10-3 to TRBJ1-4; D may be TRBD1 (5 bases). The CDR3 has 16 amino acids. Trimming shortened V by 3 bases and J by 0 bases, and 11 bases separated the two germline ends. Germline CDR1 is ENHRY and CDR2 is SYGVKD. In DNA, the CDR3 is TGTGCCATCAGTGACGACAGATATGCAACTAATGAAAAACTGTTTTTT. Protein sequence: CAISDDRYATNEKLFF.

The chain joins TRBV7-9 to TRBJ2-7, with 7 bases matching TRBD2. With 4 bases clipped from V and 0 bases from J, the junction kept 15 bases outside the gene matches. The CDR3 loop spans 18 amino acids. Germline CDR1 and CDR2: SEHNR and FQNEAQ (reference sequence). The CDR3: CASSSTPGTNFPSYEQYF. The CDR3 DNA reads TGTGCCAGCAGCTCTACCCCCGGGACTAACTTCCCCTCCTACGAGCAGTACTTC.

In the case of this clone: Other DNA sequences in this sample translate to the same CDR3. As DNA, the CDR3 is TGCGCCAGCAGCCAAGTCTGGGGGAGCAATCAGCCCCAGCATTTT. Translated: CASSQVWGSNQPQHF. V usage is TRBV4-1 and J usage is TRBJ1-5; D might be TRBD1 (5 bases). The CDR3 has 15 residues. V gave up 1 base and J gave up 1 base, with 8 bases separating them. Looked up from germline, CDR1 is MGHRA and CDR2 is YSYEKL.

As to this clone: This same CDR3 is encoded by further DNA sequences in the sample. The chain is built from TRBV11-2 and TRBJ1-2; the D is unclear. Germline CDR1 reads SGHAT; CDR2 reads FQNNGV. The germline V and J ends were trimmed by 5 bases and 2 bases, with 9 bases remaining between them. The CDR3 spans 13 residues. CDR3 nucleotide sequence: TGTGCCAGCAGCCCCGGACCAAACTATGGCTACACCTTC. It yields the protein CASSPGPNYGYTF.

V and J are TRBV18 and TRBJ1-2; TRBD1 might be the D (6 bases). V was clipped by 6 bases and J by 2 bases, with 22 bases between them. The CDR3 length is 17 residues. Germline V gene lookup returns CDR1 KGHSH and CDR2 LQKENI. CDR3 protein: CASSSRISGTPNYGYTF. The CDR3 region has the DNA TGTGCCAGCTCCTCCCGCATTTCCGGGACACCAAACTATGGCTACACCTTC.